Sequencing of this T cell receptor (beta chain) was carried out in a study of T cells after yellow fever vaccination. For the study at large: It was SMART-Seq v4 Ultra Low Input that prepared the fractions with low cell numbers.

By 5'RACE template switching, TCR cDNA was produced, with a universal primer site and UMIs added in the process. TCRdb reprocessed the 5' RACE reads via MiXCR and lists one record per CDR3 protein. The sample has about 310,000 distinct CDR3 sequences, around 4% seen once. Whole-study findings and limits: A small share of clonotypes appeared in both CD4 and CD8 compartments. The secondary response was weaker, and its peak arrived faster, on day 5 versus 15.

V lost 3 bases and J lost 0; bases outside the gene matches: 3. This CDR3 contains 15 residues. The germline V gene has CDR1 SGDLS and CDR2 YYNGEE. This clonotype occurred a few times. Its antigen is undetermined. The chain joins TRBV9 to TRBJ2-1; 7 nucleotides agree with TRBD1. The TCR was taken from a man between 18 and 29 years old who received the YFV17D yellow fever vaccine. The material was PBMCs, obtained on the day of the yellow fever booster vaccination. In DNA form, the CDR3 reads TGTGCCAGCAGCGCCCGGACAGGCTCCTACAATGAGCAGTTCTTC. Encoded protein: CASSARTGSYNEQFF.